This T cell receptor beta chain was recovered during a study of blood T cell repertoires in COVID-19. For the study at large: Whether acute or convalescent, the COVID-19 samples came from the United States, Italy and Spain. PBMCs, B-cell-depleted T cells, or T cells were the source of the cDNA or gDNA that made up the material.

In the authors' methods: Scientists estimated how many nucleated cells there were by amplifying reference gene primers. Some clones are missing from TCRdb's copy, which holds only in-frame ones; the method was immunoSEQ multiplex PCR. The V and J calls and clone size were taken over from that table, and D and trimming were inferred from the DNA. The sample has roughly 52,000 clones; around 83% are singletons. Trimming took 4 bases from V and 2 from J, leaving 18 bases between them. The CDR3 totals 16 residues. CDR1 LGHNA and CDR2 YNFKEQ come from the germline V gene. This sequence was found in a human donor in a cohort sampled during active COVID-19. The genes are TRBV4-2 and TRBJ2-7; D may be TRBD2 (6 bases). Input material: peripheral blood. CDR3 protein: CASSPRPGVITYEQYF. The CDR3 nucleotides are TGTGCCAGCAGCCCTCGCCCGGGGGTGATCACCTACGAGCAGTACTTC.